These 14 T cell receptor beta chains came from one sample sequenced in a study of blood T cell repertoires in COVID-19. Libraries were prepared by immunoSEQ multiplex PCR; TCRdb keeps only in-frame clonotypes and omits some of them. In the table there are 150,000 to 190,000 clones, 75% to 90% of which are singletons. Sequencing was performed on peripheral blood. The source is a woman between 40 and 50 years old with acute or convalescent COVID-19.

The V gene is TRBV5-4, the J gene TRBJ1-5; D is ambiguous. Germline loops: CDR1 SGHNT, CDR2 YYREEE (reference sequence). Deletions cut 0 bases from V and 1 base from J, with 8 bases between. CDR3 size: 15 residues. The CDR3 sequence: CASSLDSSSNQPQHF. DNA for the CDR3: TGTGCCAGCAGCTTGGACAGTTCAAGCAATCAGCCCCAGCATTTT.

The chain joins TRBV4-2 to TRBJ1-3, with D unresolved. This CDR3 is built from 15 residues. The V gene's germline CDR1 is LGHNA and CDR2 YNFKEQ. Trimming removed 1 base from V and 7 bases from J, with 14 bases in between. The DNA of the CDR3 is TGTGCCAGCAGCCAAGGTCACAGATCGGGGAACACCATATATTTT. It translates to CASSQGHRSGNTIYF.

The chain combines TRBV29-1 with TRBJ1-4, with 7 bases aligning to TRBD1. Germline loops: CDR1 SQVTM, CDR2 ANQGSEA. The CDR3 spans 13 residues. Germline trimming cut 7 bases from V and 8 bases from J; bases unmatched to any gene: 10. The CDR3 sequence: CSALQGIGEKLFF. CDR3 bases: TGCAGCGCACTACAGGGGATTGGAGAAAAACTGTTTTTT.

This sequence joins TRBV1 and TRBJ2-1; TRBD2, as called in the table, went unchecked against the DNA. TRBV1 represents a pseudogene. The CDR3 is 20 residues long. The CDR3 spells CTEVREFSFLRVNGYNEQFF. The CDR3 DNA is TGCACAGAAGTACGGGAGTTCTCTTTTTTGCGCGTTAACGGGTACAATGAGCAGTTCTTC.

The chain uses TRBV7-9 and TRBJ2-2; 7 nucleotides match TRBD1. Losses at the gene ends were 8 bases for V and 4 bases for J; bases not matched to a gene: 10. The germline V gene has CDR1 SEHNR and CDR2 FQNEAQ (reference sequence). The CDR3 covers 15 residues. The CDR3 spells CASSGTEVSTGELFF. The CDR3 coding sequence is TGTGCCAGCTCCGGGACAGAAGTAAGCACCGGGGAGCTGTTTTTT. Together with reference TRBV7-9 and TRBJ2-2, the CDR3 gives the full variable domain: DTGVSQNPRHKITKRGQNVTFRCDPISEHNRLYWYRQTLGQGPEFLTYFQNEAQLEKSRLLSDRFSAERPKGSFSTLEIQRTEQGDSAMYLCASSGTEVSTGELFFGEGSRLTVL.

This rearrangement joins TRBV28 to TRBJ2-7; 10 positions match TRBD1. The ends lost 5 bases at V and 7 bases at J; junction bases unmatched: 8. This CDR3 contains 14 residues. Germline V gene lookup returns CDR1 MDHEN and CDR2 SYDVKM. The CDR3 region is CASSQGQGLGEQYF. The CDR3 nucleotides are TGTGCCAGCAGTCAGGGACAGGGGCTGGGGGAGCAGTACTTC. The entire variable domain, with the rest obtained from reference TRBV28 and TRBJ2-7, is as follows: DVKVTQSSRYLVKRTGEKVFLECVQDMDHENMFWYRQDPGLGLRLIYFSYDVKMKEKGDIPEGYSVSREKKERFSLILESASTNQTSMYLCASSQGQGLGEQYFGPGTRLTVT.

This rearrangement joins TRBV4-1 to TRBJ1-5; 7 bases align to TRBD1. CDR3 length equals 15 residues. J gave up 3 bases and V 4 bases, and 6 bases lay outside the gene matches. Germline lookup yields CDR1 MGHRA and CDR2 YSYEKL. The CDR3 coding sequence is TGCGCCAGCAGCCGTCCCGACAGGGACAATCAGCCCCAGCATTTT. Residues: CASSRPDRDNQPQHF.

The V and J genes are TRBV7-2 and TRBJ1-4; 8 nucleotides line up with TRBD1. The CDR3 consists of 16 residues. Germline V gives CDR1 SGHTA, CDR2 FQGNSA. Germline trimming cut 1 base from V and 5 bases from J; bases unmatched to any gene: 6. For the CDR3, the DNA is TGTGCCAGCAGCTTAGTTTGGACAGGGCCCAATGAAAAACTGTTTTTT. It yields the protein CASSLVWTGPNEKLFF.

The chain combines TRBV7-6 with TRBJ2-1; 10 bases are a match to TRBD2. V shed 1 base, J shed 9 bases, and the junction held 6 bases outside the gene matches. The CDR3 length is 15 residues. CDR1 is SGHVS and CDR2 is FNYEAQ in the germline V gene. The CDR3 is CASSLVTSGFGEQFF. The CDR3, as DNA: TGTGCCAGCAGCTTAGTGACTAGCGGGTTTGGTGAGCAGTTCTTC.

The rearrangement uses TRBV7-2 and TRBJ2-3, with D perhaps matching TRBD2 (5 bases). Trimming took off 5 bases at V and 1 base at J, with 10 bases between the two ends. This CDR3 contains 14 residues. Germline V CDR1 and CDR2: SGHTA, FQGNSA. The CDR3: CASSLPRGTDTQYF. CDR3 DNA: TGTGCCAGCAGCCTCCCGCGGGGCACAGATACGCAGTATTTT.

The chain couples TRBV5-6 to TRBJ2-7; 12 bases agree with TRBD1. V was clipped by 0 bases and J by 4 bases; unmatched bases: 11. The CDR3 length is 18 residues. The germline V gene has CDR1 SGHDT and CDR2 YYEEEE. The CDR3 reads CASSLGGTGGQLGYEQYF. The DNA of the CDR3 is TGTGCCAGCAGCTTGGGAGGGACAGGGGGCCAGTTGGGGTACGAGCAGTACTTC.

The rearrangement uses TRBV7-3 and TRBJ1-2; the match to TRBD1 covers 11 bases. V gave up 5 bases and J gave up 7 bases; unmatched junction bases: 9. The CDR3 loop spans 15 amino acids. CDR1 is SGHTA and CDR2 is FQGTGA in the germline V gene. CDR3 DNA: TGTGCCAGCAGCACCACCCCAGGGACAGGGGGTGGCTACACCTTC. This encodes CASSTTPGTGGGYTF.

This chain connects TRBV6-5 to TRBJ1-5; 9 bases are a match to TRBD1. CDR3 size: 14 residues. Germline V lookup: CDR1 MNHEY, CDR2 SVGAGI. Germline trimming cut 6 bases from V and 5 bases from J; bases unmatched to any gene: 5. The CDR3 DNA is TGTGCCAGCAGCCAGGACAGGGGCGATCAGCCCCAGCATTTT. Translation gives CASSQDRGDQPQHF.

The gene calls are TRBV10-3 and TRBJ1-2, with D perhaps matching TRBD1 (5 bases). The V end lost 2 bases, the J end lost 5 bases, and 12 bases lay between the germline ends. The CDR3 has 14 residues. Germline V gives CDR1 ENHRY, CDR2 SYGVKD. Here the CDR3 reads CAISEQGLRYGYTF. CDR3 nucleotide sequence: TGTGCCATCAGTGAGCAGGGTTTGAGGTATGGCTACACCTTC.